Below, one T cell receptor (beta chain) is given with its context. CDR1 is LNHDA and CDR2 is SQIVND in the germline V gene (reference sequence). The J segment lost 6 bases and the V segment lost 1 base, leaving 2 bases of the junction unmatched. The CDR3 totals 14 residues. This sample is part of a study of Ad26.COV2.S vaccination and SARS-CoV-2 variants. On the study more broadly: Donor was in the COV1001 Ad26.COV2.S trial arm.

Here immunoSEQ multiplex PCR was the method, and the copy in TCRdb shows in-frame clones only, minus some. The sample consists of almost 400,000 clones, about 88% of them appearing once. Treatment noted: around 19 received Ad26.COV2.S at low or high dose, single or two shots; roughly five received placebo; per-sample allocation not given. Day 63 after the first vaccine or placebo injection was the time point for sampling. An adult donor aged 18-55 years was enrolled in Boston. It was Wuhan-strain SARS-CoV-2 spike that the Ad26 vaccine vector expressed. The chain links TRBV19 to TRBJ2-7; 11 bases map to TRBD2. The sequencing used peripheral blood, collected in a trial of Ad26.COV2.S vaccine versus placebo. This TCR came from a person aged 18-60 years who received the Ad26.COV2.S COVID-19 vaccine or a placebo. CDR3 sequence (DNA): TGTGCCAGTAGTATAGGACTAGCGGGAAGCGAGCAGTACTTC. Translating gives CASSIGLAGSEQYF.